This T cell receptor beta chain originates from a study of STAT5B mutations in CD4+ large granular lymphocyte leukemia. Study results and limitations: About 26% of private leukemic clonotypes occurred rarely in other patients' non-leukemic repertoires.

Original data processing: Productive clonotypes were detectable down to 2.59 x 10-5 frequency. Some clones are missing from TCRdb's copy, which holds only in-frame ones; the method was immunoSEQ multiplex PCR. The DNA was the basis for D and trimming; V, J and clone size are from that table. The sample records tens of thousands of clones, about four fifths being singletons. Germline loops: CDR1 SGHKS, CDR2 YYEKEE (reference sequence). V trimming: 6 bases; J trimming: 7 bases; junction bases outside the gene matches: 7. The CDR3 covers 14 residues. As regards this clone: Its antigen remains unknown.

The chain joins TRBV5-5 to TRBJ2-2; 9 nucleotides match TRBD1. The sample consisted of CD4+ T cells from blood buffy coats. The sequence was obtained from a human donor in good health. Here the CDR3 reads CASNPGQGVGELFF. CDR3 nucleotide sequence: TGTGCCAGCAATCCGGGACAGGGTGTCGGGGAGCTGTTTTTT.